A selection of T cell receptor beta chains follows, all from one sample in a study of shared T cell receptors in the human thymus. Produced via immunoSEQ multiplex PCR; TCRdb's table is partial and in-frame only. Altogether hundreds of thousands of clones are present, roughly 90% being singletons, with the ten largest covering approximately 0.011%. These data are also associated with another study on human thymus T cells.

What was sequenced was thymocytes. These TCRs come from a boy younger than two with a congenital heart defect. Each CDR3 is given with its conserved first and last residue. The order of the fields is J gene, V gene, clone size, D gene, CDR3 length, CDR3 protein, CDR3 DNA. The D gene is left open where the match is weak. Clone size, where shown, is once, few, many, or a class for clones that have expanded.

j_call: TRBJ2-1; v_call: TRBV29-1; clone_size: .; d_call: .; cdr3_length: 16; cdr3_aa: CSAPVHPRSSYNEQFF; cdr3_nt: TGCAGCGCTCCCGTACACCCTAGAAGCTCCTACAATGAGCAGTTCTTC
j_call: TRBJ2-2; v_call: TRBV5-4; clone_size: .; d_call: TRBD2; cdr3_length: 18; cdr3_aa: CASSLMRLAGVDTGELFF; cdr3_nt: TGTGCCAGCAGCTTGATGAGACTAGCGGGAGTGGACACCGGGGAGCTGTTTTTT
j_call: TRBJ2-3; v_call: TRBV2; clone_size: .; d_call: TRBD2; cdr3_length: 16; cdr3_aa: CASSFGLAGAQDTQYF; cdr3_nt: TGTGCCAGCAGTTTTGGACTAGCGGGAGCACAAGATACGCAGTATTTT
j_call: TRBJ2-1; v_call: TRBV5-8; clone_size: .; d_call: TRBD2; cdr3_length: 17; cdr3_aa: CASSLAPTSGHHNEQFF; cdr3_nt: TGTGCCAGCAGCTTGGCCCCGACTAGCGGGCATCACAATGAGCAGTTCTTC
j_call: TRBJ1-4; v_call: TRBV7-9; clone_size: .; d_call: .; cdr3_length: 18; cdr3_aa: CASSLSWQDSPTNEKLFF; cdr3_nt: TGTGCCAGCAGCTTATCATGGCAGGACAGTCCAACTAATGAAAAACTGTTTTTT
j_call: TRBJ2-3; v_call: TRBV10-1; clone_size: once; d_call: TRBD2; cdr3_length: 18; cdr3_aa: CASSEGASGRECTDTQYF; cdr3_nt: TGCGCCAGCAGCGAAGGCGCTAGCGGGAGGGAATGCACAGATACGCAGTATTTT
j_call: TRBJ2-5; v_call: TRBV23-1; clone_size: .; d_call: .; cdr3_length: 17; cdr3_aa: CASSQLGWDKGQETQYF; cdr3_nt: TGCGCCAGCAGTCAATTGGGGTGGGACAAAGGCCAAGAGACCCAGTACTTC
j_call: TRBJ2-1; v_call: TRBV5-4; clone_size: .; d_call: .; cdr3_length: 14; cdr3_aa: CASSFGLALYEQFF; cdr3_nt: TGTGCCAGCAGCTTCGGGCTAGCACTCTATGAGCAGTTCTTC
j_call: TRBJ1-4; v_call: TRBV6-6; clone_size: .; d_call: .; cdr3_length: 14; cdr3_aa: CASKGSSSNEKLFF; cdr3_nt: TGTGCCAGCAAGGGGTCCAGTTCTAATGAAAAACTGTTTTTT
j_call: TRBJ2-6; v_call: TRBV6-6; clone_size: .; d_call: .; cdr3_length: 16; cdr3_aa: CASSTRRVSGANVLTF; cdr3_nt: TGTGCCAGCAGTACCCGACGGGTCTCTGGGGCCAACGTCCTGACTTTC
j_call: TRBJ2-7; v_call: TRBV28; clone_size: .; d_call: .; cdr3_length: 15; cdr3_aa: CASIPAGRNSYEQYF; cdr3_nt: TGTGCCAGCATCCCCGCGGGACGGAATTCCTACGAGCAGTACTTC
j_call: TRBJ2-5; v_call: TRBV14; clone_size: .; d_call: .; cdr3_length: 13; cdr3_aa: CASSHIPGETQYF; cdr3_nt: TGTGCCAGCAGCCATATTCCAGGGGAGACCCAGTACTTC
j_call: TRBJ1-4; v_call: TRBV6-5; clone_size: .; d_call: .; cdr3_length: 16; cdr3_aa: CASSFFAASTNEKLFF; cdr3_nt: TGTGCCAGCAGTTTTTTCGCCGCGTCAACTAATGAAAAACTGTTTTTT
j_call: TRBJ2-5; v_call: TRBV7-8; clone_size: .; d_call: TRBD2; cdr3_length: 16; cdr3_aa: CASSLATAGGKETQYF; cdr3_nt: TGTGCCAGCAGCTTAGCAACGGCGGGAGGGAAAGAGACCCAGTACTTC
j_call: TRBJ2-7; v_call: TRBV11-3; clone_size: .; d_call: TRBD2; cdr3_length: 17; cdr3_aa: CASSLTTSRLAPPEQYF; cdr3_nt: TGTGCCAGCAGCCTAACAACATCCCGACTAGCGCCACCCGAGCAGTACTTC
j_call: TRBJ2-3; v_call: TRBV4-1; clone_size: once; d_call: TRBD2; cdr3_length: 18; cdr3_aa: CASSQELEKRDRTDTQYF; cdr3_nt: TGCGCCAGCAGCCAAGAATTGGAGAAGCGGGACCGCACAGATACGCAGTATTTT
j_call: TRBJ2-1; v_call: TRBV5-1; clone_size: once; d_call: TRBD2; cdr3_length: 15; cdr3_aa: CASSGSGLVGDEQFF; cdr3_nt: TGCGCCAGCAGCGGGTCGGGACTAGTTGGCGATGAGCAGTTCTTC
j_call: TRBJ2-7; v_call: TRBV6-5; clone_size: .; d_call: .; cdr3_length: 15; cdr3_aa: CASSYTTSRGLEQYF; cdr3_nt: TGTGCCAGCAGTTACACGACTAGTAGGGGACTCGAGCAGTACTTC
j_call: TRBJ2-1; v_call: TRBV30; clone_size: .; d_call: TRBD2; cdr3_length: 15; cdr3_aa: CAWSAGTSGTNEQFF; cdr3_nt: TGTGCCTGGAGTGCCGGGACTAGCGGGACTAATGAGCAGTTCTTC
j_call: TRBJ2-7; v_call: TRBV5-1; clone_size: .; d_call: .; cdr3_length: 15; cdr3_aa: CASSLEDWERNEQYF; cdr3_nt: TGCGCCAGCAGCTTGGAGGACTGGGAACGGAACGAGCAGTACTTC
j_call: TRBJ2-2; v_call: TRBV5-4; clone_size: .; d_call: TRBD2; cdr3_length: 16; cdr3_aa: CASSLGGGRGFGELFF; cdr3_nt: TGTGCCAGCAGCTTGGGGGGCGGGAGAGGATTCGGGGAGCTGTTTTTT
j_call: TRBJ2-2; v_call: TRBV30; clone_size: .; d_call: .; cdr3_length: 15; cdr3_aa: CAWSFGQRNTGELFF; cdr3_nt: TGTGCCTGGAGTTTTGGACAGCGAAACACCGGGGAGCTGTTTTTT
j_call: TRBJ1-1; v_call: TRBV5-4; clone_size: .; d_call: TRBD1; cdr3_length: 16; cdr3_aa: CASSLPTGGSETEAFF; cdr3_nt: TGTGCCAGCAGCTTGCCCACAGGGGGCAGTGAGACTGAAGCTTTCTTT
j_call: TRBJ2-7; v_call: TRBV6-6; clone_size: .; d_call: .; cdr3_length: 14; cdr3_aa: CASRGSGVGYEQYF; cdr3_nt: TGTGCCAGCAGGGGATCGGGAGTAGGCTACGAGCAGTACTTC
j_call: TRBJ2-1; v_call: TRBV9; clone_size: .; d_call: TRBD2; cdr3_length: 18; cdr3_aa: CASSAEPGTSGYNNEQFF; cdr3_nt: TGTGCCAGCAGCGCGGAACCCGGGACTAGCGGGTATAACAATGAGCAGTTCTTC
j_call: TRBJ2-5; v_call: TRBV4-1; clone_size: once; d_call: TRBD2; cdr3_length: 16; cdr3_aa: CASSQDASGMRKTQYF; cdr3_nt: TGCGCCAGCAGCCAAGATGCTAGCGGGATGAGGAAGACCCAGTACTTC
j_call: TRBJ1-4; v_call: TRBV27; clone_size: .; d_call: .; cdr3_length: 16; cdr3_aa: CASSFLGGPPREKLFF; cdr3_nt: TGTGCCAGCAGTTTCTTGGGAGGCCCCCCGCGTGAAAAACTGTTTTTT
j_call: TRBJ2-3; v_call: TRBV13; clone_size: .; d_call: .; cdr3_length: 14; cdr3_aa: CASRGAEAADTQYF; cdr3_nt: TGTGCCAGCAGGGGGGCCGAGGCAGCAGATACGCAGTATTTT
j_call: TRBJ1-4; v_call: TRBV13; clone_size: .; d_call: .; cdr3_length: 15; cdr3_aa: CASSLSGAGGEKLFF; cdr3_nt: TGTGCCAGCAGCCTCTCCGGGGCGGGGGGAGAAAAACTGTTTTTT
j_call: TRBJ1-1; v_call: TRBV7-9; clone_size: .; d_call: .; cdr3_length: 16; cdr3_aa: CASSSTGITTRSEAFF; cdr3_nt: TGTGCCAGCAGCTCTACCGGGATCACCACAAGGTCTGAAGCTTTCTTT
j_call: TRBJ2-7; v_call: TRBV7-6; clone_size: once; d_call: .; cdr3_length: 14; cdr3_aa: CASSLYNRVGEQYF; cdr3_nt: TGTGCCAGCAGCTTATATAACAGGGTCGGCGAGCAGTACTTC
j_call: TRBJ2-7; v_call: TRBV7-2; clone_size: .; d_call: TRBD2; cdr3_length: 16; cdr3_aa: CASSLAQGLARDEQYF; cdr3_nt: TGTGCCAGCAGCTTAGCGCAAGGACTAGCGAGGGACGAGCAGTACTTC
j_call: TRBJ2-1; v_call: TRBV5-8; clone_size: .; d_call: TRBD2; cdr3_length: 16; cdr3_aa: CASTPVGTSGINEQFF; cdr3_nt: TGTGCCAGCACCCCCGTAGGGACTAGCGGGATCAATGAGCAGTTCTTC
j_call: TRBJ2-1; v_call: TRBV5-4; clone_size: .; d_call: .; cdr3_length: 17; cdr3_aa: CASSPSRPRGSYNEQFF; cdr3_nt: TGTGCCAGCAGCCCATCAAGGCCGCGCGGTTCCTACAATGAGCAGTTCTTC
j_call: TRBJ2-1; v_call: TRBV5-1; clone_size: .; d_call: TRBD2; cdr3_length: 16; cdr3_aa: CASSFLGVAGGNEQFF; cdr3_nt: TGCGCCAGCAGCTTTCTAGGGGTAGCGGGAGGTAATGAGCAGTTCTTC
j_call: TRBJ1-2; v_call: TRBV5-6; clone_size: .; d_call: TRBD1; cdr3_length: 15; cdr3_aa: CASSLNRGGGYGYTF; cdr3_nt: TGTGCCAGCAGCCTAAACAGGGGAGGTGGCTATGGCTACACCTTC
j_call: TRBJ1-1; v_call: TRBV5-5; clone_size: .; d_call: TRBD1; cdr3_length: 14; cdr3_aa: CASSQDRGNTEAFF; cdr3_nt: TGTGCCAGCAGCCAGGACAGGGGGAACACTGAAGCTTTCTTT
j_call: TRBJ1-1; v_call: TRBV10-3; clone_size: .; d_call: TRBD1; cdr3_length: 14; cdr3_aa: CAIRDRGWDTEAFF; cdr3_nt: TGTGCCATCAGGGACAGGGGGTGGGACACTGAAGCTTTCTTT
j_call: TRBJ2-1; v_call: TRBV29-1; clone_size: .; d_call: TRBD2; cdr3_length: 15; cdr3_aa: CSVVASGRFDNEQFF; cdr3_nt: TGCAGCGTTGTGGCTAGCGGGAGATTCGACAATGAGCAGTTCTTC
j_call: TRBJ2-3; v_call: TRBV9; clone_size: .; d_call: TRBD2; cdr3_length: 18; cdr3_aa: CASSVDSGSPPSTDTQYF; cdr3_nt: TGTGCCAGCAGCGTAGATAGCGGGAGCCCACCTAGCACAGATACGCAGTATTTT
j_call: TRBJ2-1; v_call: TRBV7-8; clone_size: .; d_call: .; cdr3_length: 12; cdr3_aa: CASGRPGGEQFF; cdr3_nt: TGTGCCAGCGGGAGGCCGGGCGGGGAGCAGTTCTTC